The 7 T cell receptor beta chains listed next were all sequenced from one sample in a study of response to subunit inactivated influenza vaccine. TCRdb re-analysed the RT-PCR reads in MiXCR, keeping a single row per CDR3 protein. The sample lists hundreds of thousands of distinct CDR3 sequences, 25% seen once, with 1.9% in the top ten. The material was CD4+ T cells sorted from PBMCs, obtained about 5 days after vaccination. These receptors all come from a man aged 50-59 years who received an inactivated influenza vaccine.

This clonotype was picked up a small number of times. The rearrangement links TRBV5-1 to TRBJ2-7; D gene unclear. Trimming removed 0 bases from V and 4 bases from J, with 8 bases in between. Germline V gene sequence: CDR1 SGHRS, CDR2 YFSETQ. The length of the CDR3 is 13 residues. The CDR3 DNA reads TGCGCCAGCAGCTTGGGAGGCGAGTACGAGCAGTACTTC. This encodes CASSLGGEYEQYF. Using reference TRBV5-1 and TRBJ2-7 for the parts outside the CDR3, the full variable domain is KAGVTQTPRYLIKTRGQQVTLSCSPISGHRSVSWYQQTPGQGLQFLFEYFSETQRNKGNFPGRFSGRQFSNSRSEMNVSTLELGDSALYLCASSLGGEYEQYFGPGTRLTVT.

V and J are TRBV25-1 and TRBJ2-3; TRBD1 is a possible D gene (6 bases). With 5 bases removed from V and 5 bases from J, the gap between germline ends came to 11 bases. Germline CDR1 is MGHDK and CDR2 is SYGVNS. This CDR3 spans 13 amino acids. The CDR3 spells CASSWGLGDTQYF. CDR3 coding DNA: TGTGCCAGCAGTTGGGGGCTAGGAGATACGCAGTATTTT.

The V and J genes are TRBV20-1 and TRBJ1-1; unclear D gene. Per the germline V gene, CDR1 is DFQATT and CDR2 is SNEGSKA (reference sequence). This CDR3 is built from 14 residues. Trimming left V 6 bases short and J 2 bases short, with 16 bases between. The CDR3 region is CSAGPRVYNTEAFF. CDR3 sequence (DNA): TGCAGTGCAGGGCCAAGGGTTTATAACACTGAAGCTTTCTTT.

This clonotype has just a few counts. The chain links TRBV6-2 or TRBV6-3 to TRBJ2-2; D may match TRBD1 or TRBD2 (7 bases each). V was trimmed by 7 bases and J by 7 bases, leaving 22 bases between them. The germline V gene has CDR1 MNHEY and CDR2 SVGEGT. The CDR3 is 16 residues long. This chain's CDR3 is CASTTQGEGAIGELFF. In nucleotides, the CDR3 is TGTGCCAGCACCACCCAAGGGGAGGGGGCGATCGGGGAGCTGTTTTTT.

This clonotype has just a few counts. The rearrangement joins TRBV5-1 to TRBJ1-1, with 8 nucleotides matching TRBD1. Germline-derived CDR1 and CDR2 are SGHRS and YFSETQ. The trim removed 2 bases at V and 3 bases at J, leaving 6 bases unmatched. The CDR3 has 15 amino acids. CDR3 protein: CASSFQGQGDTEAFF. Here the CDR3 DNA reads TGCGCCAGCAGCTTCCAAGGACAGGGTGACACTGAAGCTTTCTTT.

The chain uses TRBV2 and TRBJ2-4, with 8 positions matching TRBD1. This CDR3 spans 13 amino acids. The trim removed 6 bases at V and 6 bases at J, leaving 4 bases unmatched. Germline V gene data show CDR1 as SNHLY and CDR2 as FYNNEI. CDR3 loop: CASRRDRGNIQYF. In DNA form, the CDR3 reads TGTGCCAGCAGGCGAGACAGGGGAAACATTCAGTACTTC.

The chain is built from TRBV29-1 and TRBJ2-7; D perhaps matches TRBD1 (5 bases). The CDR3 extends over 13 amino acids. Germline-derived CDR1 and CDR2 are SQVTM and ANQGSEA. Trimming shortened V by 3 bases and J by 7 bases, and 16 bases separated the two germline ends. CDR3 nucleotides: TGCAGCGTTGAGCCCAAGGCCAAGGGGGAGCAGTACTTC. This translates into CSVEPKAKGEQYF.